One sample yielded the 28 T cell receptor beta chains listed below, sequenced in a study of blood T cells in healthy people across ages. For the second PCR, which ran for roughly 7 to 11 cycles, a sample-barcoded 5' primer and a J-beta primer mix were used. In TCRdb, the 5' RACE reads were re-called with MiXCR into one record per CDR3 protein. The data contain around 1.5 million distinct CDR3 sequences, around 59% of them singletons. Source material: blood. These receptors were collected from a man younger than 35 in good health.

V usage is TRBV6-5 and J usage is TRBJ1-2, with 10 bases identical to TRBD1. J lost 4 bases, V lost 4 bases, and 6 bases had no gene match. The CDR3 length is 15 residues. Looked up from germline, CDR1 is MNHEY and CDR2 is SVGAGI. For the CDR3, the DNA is TGTGCCAGCAGTTCTGGACAGGGGGTCCTCTATGGCTACACCTTC. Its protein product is CASSSGQGVLYGYTF.

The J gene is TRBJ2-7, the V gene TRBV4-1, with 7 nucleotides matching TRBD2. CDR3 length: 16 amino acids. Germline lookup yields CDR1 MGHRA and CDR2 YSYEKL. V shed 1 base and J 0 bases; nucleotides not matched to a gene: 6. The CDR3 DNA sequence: TGCGCCAGCAGCCAAGGATGGGGGGGGAGCTCCTACGAGCAGTACTTC. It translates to CASSQGWGGSSYEQYF.

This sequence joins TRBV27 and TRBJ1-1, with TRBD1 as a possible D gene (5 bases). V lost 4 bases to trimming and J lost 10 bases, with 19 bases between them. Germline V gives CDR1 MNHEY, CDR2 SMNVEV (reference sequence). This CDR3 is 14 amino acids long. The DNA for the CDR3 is TGTGCCAGCAGTTCCCGGGACCTCCATCCCGGAGCTTTCTTT. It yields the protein CASSSRDLHPGAFF.

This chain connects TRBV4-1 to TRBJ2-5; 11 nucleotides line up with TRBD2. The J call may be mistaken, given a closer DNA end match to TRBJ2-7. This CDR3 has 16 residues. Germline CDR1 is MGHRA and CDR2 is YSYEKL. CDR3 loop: CASSPDRSGRVSEQYF. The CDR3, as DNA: TGCGCCAGCAGCCCCGATCGTAGCGGGAGGGTAAGCGAGCAGTACTTC.

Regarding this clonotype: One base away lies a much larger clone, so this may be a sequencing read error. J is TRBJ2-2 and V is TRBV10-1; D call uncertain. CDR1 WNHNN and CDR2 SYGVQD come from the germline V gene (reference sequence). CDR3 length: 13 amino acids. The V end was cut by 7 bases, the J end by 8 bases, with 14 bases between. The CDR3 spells CASTSSEIGELFF. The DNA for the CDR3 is TGCGCCAGCACCTCGAGTGAGATTGGGGAGCTGTTTTTT.

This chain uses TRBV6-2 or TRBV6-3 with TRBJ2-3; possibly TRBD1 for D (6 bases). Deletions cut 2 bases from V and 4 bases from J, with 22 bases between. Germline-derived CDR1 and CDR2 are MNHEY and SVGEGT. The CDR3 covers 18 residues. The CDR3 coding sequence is TGTGCCAGCAGTTACAATCTAAAGGACAGATTCCATCCAGATACGCAGTATTTT. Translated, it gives CASSYNLKDRFHPDTQYF.

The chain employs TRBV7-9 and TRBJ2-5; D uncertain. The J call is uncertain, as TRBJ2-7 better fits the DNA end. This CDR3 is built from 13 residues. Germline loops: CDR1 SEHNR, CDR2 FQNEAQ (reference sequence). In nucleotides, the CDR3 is TGTGCCAGCAGCCGACCGAACAGCGACGAGCAGTACTTC. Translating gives CASSRPNSDEQYF.

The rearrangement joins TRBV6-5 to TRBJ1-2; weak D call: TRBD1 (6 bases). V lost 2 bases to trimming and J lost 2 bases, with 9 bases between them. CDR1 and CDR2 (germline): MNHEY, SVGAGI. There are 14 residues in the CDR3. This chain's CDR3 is CASSYADSNYGYTF. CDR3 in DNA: TGTGCCAGCAGTTACGCGGACAGCAACTATGGCTACACCTTC.

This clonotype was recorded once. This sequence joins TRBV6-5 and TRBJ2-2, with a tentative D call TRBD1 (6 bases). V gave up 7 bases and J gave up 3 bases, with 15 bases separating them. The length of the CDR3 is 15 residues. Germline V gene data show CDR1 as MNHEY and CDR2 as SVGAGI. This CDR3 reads CASTYNRAHTGELFF. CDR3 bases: TGTGCCAGCACCTACAACAGGGCCCACACCGGGGAGCTGTTTTTT.

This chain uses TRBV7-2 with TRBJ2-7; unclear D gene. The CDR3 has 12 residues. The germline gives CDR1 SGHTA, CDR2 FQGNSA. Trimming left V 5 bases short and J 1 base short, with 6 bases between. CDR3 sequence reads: CASSPMSYEQYF. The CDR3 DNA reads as TGTGCCAGCAGCCCGATGTCCTACGAGCAGTACTTC.

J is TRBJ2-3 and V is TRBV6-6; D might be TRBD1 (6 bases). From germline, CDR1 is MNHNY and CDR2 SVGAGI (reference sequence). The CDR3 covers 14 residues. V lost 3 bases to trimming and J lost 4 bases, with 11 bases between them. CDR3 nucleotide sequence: TGTGCCAGCAGTTATGTTGAGGGGGCAGATACGCAGTATTTT. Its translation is CASSYVEGADTQYF.

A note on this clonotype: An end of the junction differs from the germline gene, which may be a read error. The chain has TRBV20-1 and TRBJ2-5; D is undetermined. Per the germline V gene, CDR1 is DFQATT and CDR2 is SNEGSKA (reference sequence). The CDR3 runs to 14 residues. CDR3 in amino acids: CSARDRSNQETQYF. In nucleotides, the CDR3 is TGCAGTGCTAGGGATCGGTCGAACCAAGAGACTCAGTACTTC.

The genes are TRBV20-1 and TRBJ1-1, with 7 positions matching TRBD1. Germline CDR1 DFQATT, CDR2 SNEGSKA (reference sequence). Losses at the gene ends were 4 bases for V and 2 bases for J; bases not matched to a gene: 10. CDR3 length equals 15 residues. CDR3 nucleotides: TGCAGTGCTACAGGGGGGCGGCGAGCCAACACTGAAGCTTTCTTT. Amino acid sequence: CSATGGRRANTEAFF.

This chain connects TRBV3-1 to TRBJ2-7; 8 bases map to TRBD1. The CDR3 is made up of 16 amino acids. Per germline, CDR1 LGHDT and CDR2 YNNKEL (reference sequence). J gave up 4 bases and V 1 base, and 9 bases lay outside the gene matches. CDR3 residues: CASSQGIRTGLYEQYF. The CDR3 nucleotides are TGTGCCAGCAGCCAAGGTATTAGGACAGGGTTGTACGAGCAGTACTTC.

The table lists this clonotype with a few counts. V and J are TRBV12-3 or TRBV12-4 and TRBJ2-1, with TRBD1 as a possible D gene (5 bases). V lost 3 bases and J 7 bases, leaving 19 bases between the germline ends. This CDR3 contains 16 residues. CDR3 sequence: CASSLADSLLTNEQFF. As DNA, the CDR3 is TGTGCCAGCAGTTTGGCCGACAGTTTATTAACAAATGAGCAGTTCTTC.

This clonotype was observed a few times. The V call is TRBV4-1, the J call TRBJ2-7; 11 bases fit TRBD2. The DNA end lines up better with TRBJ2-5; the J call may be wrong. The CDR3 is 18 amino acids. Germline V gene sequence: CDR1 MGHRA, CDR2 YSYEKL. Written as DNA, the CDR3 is TGCGCCAGCAGCCAAGAGCCCCCTAGCGGGGGGTTGATTGAGACCCAGTACTTC. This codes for CASSQEPPSGGLIETQYF.

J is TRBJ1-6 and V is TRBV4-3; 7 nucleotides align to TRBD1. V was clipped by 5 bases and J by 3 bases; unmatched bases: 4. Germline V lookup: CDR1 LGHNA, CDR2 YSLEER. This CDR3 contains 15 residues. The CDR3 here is CASSARDSYNSPLHF. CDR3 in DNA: TGCGCCAGCAGCGCCAGGGACAGCTATAATTCACCCCTCCACTTT.

The CDR3 reads CASSYSTSGRPFYEQYF. CDR3 nucleotides: TGTGCCAGCAGTTACTCCACTAGCGGGAGGCCTTTCTACGAGCAGTACTTC. The rearrangement joins TRBV6-2 or TRBV6-3 to TRBJ2-7, with 12 nucleotides matching TRBD2. V lost 0 bases, J lost 3 bases, and 6 bases stayed unmatched. CDR3 length: 17 amino acids. Germline V CDR1 and CDR2: MNHEY, SVGEGT.

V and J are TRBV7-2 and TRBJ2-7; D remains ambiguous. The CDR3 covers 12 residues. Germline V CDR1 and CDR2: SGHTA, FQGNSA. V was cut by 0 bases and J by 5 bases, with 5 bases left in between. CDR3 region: CASSLAWDEQYF. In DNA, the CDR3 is TGTGCCAGCAGCTTAGCGTGGGACGAGCAGTACTTC.

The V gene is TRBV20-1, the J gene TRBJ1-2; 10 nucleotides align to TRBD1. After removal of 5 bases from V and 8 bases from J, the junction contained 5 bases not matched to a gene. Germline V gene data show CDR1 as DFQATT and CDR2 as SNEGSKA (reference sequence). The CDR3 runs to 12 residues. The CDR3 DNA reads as TGCAGTGCTCAGACAGGGGGCCAGGGCTACACCTTC. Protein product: CSAQTGGQGYTF.

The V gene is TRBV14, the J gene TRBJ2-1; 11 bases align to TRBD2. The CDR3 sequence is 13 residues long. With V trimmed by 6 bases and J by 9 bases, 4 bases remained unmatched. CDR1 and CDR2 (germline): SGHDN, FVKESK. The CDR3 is CASRTSGRREQFF. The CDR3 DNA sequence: TGTGCCAGCAGAACTAGCGGGAGACGTGAGCAGTTCTTC.

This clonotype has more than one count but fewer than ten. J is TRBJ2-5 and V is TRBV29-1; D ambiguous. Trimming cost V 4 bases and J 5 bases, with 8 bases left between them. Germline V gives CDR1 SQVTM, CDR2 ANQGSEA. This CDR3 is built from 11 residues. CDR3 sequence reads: CSVGSSETQYF. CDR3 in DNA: TGCAGCGTTGGAAGTTCTGAGACCCAGTACTTC.

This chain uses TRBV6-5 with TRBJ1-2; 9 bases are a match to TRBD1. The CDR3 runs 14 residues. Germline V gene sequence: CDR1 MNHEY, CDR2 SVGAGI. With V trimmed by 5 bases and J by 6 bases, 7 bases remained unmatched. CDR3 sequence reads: CASSPDRGSDGYTF. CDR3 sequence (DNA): TGTGCCAGCAGTCCCGACAGGGGGTCGGATGGCTACACCTTC.

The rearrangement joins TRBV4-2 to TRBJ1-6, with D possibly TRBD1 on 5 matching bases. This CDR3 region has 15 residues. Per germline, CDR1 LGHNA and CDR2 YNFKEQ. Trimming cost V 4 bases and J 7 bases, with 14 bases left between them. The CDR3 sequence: CASSLRDRQNSPLHF. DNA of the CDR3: TGTGCCAGCAGCCTCAGGGATCGCCAAAATTCACCCCTCCACTTT.

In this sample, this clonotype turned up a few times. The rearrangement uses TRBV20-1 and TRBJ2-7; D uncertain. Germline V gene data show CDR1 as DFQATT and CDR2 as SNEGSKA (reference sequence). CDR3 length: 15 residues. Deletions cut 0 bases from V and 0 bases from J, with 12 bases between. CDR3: CSAREGTHPSYEQYF. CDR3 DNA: TGCAGTGCTAGAGAGGGTACTCACCCCTCCTACGAGCAGTACTTC.

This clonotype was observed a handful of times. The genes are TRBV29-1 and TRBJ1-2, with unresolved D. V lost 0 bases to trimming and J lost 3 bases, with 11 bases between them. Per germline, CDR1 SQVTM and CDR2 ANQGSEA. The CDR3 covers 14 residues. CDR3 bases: TGCAGCGTTGAAGATGTTCGGACTTACTATGGCTACACCTTC. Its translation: CSVEDVRTYYGYTF.

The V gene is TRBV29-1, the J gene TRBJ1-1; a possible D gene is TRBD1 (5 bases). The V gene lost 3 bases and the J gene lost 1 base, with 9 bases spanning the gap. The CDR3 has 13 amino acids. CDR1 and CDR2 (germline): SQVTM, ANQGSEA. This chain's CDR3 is CSVDRGTNTEAFF. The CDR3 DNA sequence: TGCAGCGTTGACCGGGGGACGAACACTGAAGCTTTCTTT.

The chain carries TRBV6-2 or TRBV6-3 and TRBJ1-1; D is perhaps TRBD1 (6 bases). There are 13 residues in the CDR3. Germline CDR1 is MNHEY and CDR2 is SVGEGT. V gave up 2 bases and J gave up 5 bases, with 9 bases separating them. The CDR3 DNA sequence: TGTGCCAGCAGTTACGAGGGGGTTACTGAAGCTTTCTTT. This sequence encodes CASSYEGVTEAFF.